These T cell receptor beta chains were read from a single sample in a study of OX40 agonist ivuxolimab in advanced cancers. Some clones are missing from TCRdb's copy, which holds only in-frame ones; the method was immunoSEQ multiplex PCR. Seen here are roughly 20,000 clones, around four fifths observed once, and the top ten hold roughly an eighth. Material: CD4+ or CD8+ T cells sorted from blood, obtained in a trial of the OX40 agonist ivuxolimab. The receptor set was obtained from an adult with an advanced solid tumor such as melanoma, head and neck, liver or kidney cancer. CDR3s include the opening cysteine and the closing phenylalanine or tryptophan. A D gene is named only where the DNA matches it firmly. Not all rows give a size; the values are once, few, many and, for expanded clones, a class.

size: -
D: TRBD1
length: 14
J: TRBJ2-5
V: TRBV7-9
DNA: TGTGCCAGCAGCTTAGCGTCAGGGGGCAAGACCCAGTACTTC
CDR3: CASSLASGGKTQYF

size: once
D: -
length: 15
J: TRBJ1-2
V: TRBV6-1
DNA: TGTGCCAGCAGAGACGGGACCCTAATTAACTATGGCTACACCTTC
CDR3: CASRDGTLINYGYTF

size: medium-sized
D: -
length: 17
J: TRBJ2-2
V: TRBV7-6
DNA: TGTGCCAGCAGCCTACTCGCTTGGGGTGGGGCCACCGGGGAGCTGTTTTTT
CDR3: CASSLLAWGGATGELFF

size: -
D: TRBD2
length: 14
J: TRBJ2-1
V: TRBV10-3
DNA: TGTGCCATCTCGACGACTAGCGGGAGGGACGAGCAGTTCTTC
CDR3: CAISTTSGRDEQFF

size: -
D: TRBD1
length: 16
J: TRBJ2-3
V: TRBV4-1
DNA: TGCGCCAGCAGCCAAGAGGACAGGGGTGGGGCAGATACGCAGTATTTT
CDR3: CASSQEDRGGADTQYF

size: -
D: -
length: 15
J: TRBJ2-1
V: TRBV19
DNA: TGTGCCAGTAGTGCTGACCCAACAGGGTACAATGAGCAGTTCTTC
CDR3: CASSADPTGYNEQFF

size: -
D: -
length: 17
J: TRBJ2-2
V: TRBV9
DNA: TGTGCCAGCAGCGTAGCTATTGGAGGGGCTTTCACCGGGGAGCTGTTTTTT
CDR3: CASSVAIGGAFTGELFF

size: -
D: -
length: 13
J: TRBJ2-1
V: TRBV6-5
DNA: TGTGCCAGCAGTTACTCAGGACGGGGTGAGCAGTTCTTC
CDR3: CASSYSGRGEQFF

size: -
D: -
length: 14
J: TRBJ2-2
V: TRBV5-1
DNA: TGCGCCAGCAGCTTATCGGATTACACCGGGGAGCTGTTTTTT
CDR3: CASSLSDYTGELFF

size: -
D: -
length: 14
J: TRBJ2-1
V: TRBV5-5
DNA: TGTGCCAGCAGCTTGCGAACGGGAAGTCGAGAGCAGTTCTTC
CDR3: CASSLRTGSREQFF

size: -
D: -
length: 11
J: TRBJ2-7
V: TRBV11-2
DNA: TGTGCCAGCAGCTACTCCTACGAGCAGTACTTC
CDR3: CASSYSYEQYF

size: few
D: -
length: 15
J: TRBJ2-7
V: TRBV11-2
DNA: TGTGCCAGCAGCCCTAGCTATGGCACCTACTACGAGCAGTACTTC
CDR3: CASSPSYGTYYEQYF

size: once
D: -
length: 18
J: TRBJ2-1
V: TRBV10-3
DNA: TGTGCCATCAGTGACGCGGTGGAGCTCGAACGGGAGTTGAATGAGCAGTTCTTC
CDR3: CAISDAVELERELNEQFF

size: -
D: -
length: 15
J: TRBJ2-2
V: TRBV4-3
DNA: TGCGCCAGCAGCCAAGACTACCCGAACACCGGGGAGCTGTTTTTT
CDR3: CASSQDYPNTGELFF

size: -
D: -
length: 14
J: TRBJ2-2
V: TRBV30
DNA: TGTGCCTGGAGTGTACAGGGTAGAGGCTGGGAGCTGTTTTTT
CDR3: CAWSVQGRGWELFF

size: -
D: -
length: 13
J: TRBJ2-1
V: TRBV27
DNA: TGTGCCAGCAGTTTAATTTGGGGTTTTGAGCAGTTCTTC
CDR3: CASSLIWGFEQFF

size: -
D: TRBD2
length: 14
J: TRBJ2-7
V: TRBV27
DNA: TGTGCCAGCAGTTTAGCGGGAGGCCAAGGCGAGCAGTACTTC
CDR3: CASSLAGGQGEQYF

size: -
D: -
length: 12
J: TRBJ2-7
V: TRBV13
DNA: TGTGCCAGCAGCTTCCCGCGGAACGAGCAGTACTTC
CDR3: CASSFPRNEQYF

size: -
D: TRBD1
length: 14
J: TRBJ1-2
V: TRBV13
DNA: TGTGCCAGCAGCTATAGACAGGGGGCGTATGGCTACACCTTC
CDR3: CASSYRQGAYGYTF

size: -
D: -
length: 13
J: TRBJ2-2
V: TRBV5-6
DNA: TGTGCCAGCAGCTTTGACCTCACCGGGGAGCTGTTTTTT
CDR3: CASSFDLTGELFF

size: -
D: -
length: 13
J: TRBJ1-1
V: TRBV5-4
DNA: TGTGCCAGCCTAAAGGGGGAAAACACTGAAGCTTTCTTT
CDR3: CASLKGENTEAFF

size: -
D: TRBD2
length: 17
J: TRBJ2-7
V: TRBV5-6
DNA: TGTGCCAGCAGCTTCGGGACTAGCGGGGGGAGCTCCTACGAGCAGTACTTC
CDR3: CASSFGTSGGSSYEQYF

size: once
D: -
length: 13
J: TRBJ1-2
V: TRBV19
DNA: TGTGCCACGTACGGGGGGGCTAGCTATGGCTACACCTTC
CDR3: CATYGGASYGYTF

size: -
D: -
length: 14
J: TRBJ2-1
V: TRBV5-1
DNA: TGCGCCAGCAGCCCATGGGGGGGCCTCAATGAGCAGTTCTTC
CDR3: CASSPWGGLNEQFF

size: once
D: TRBD2
length: 16
J: TRBJ2-2
V: TRBV7-2
DNA: TGTGCCAGCAGCGCGGGACTAGCGGGACCCACCGGGGAGCTGTTTTTT
CDR3: CASSAGLAGPTGELFF

size: -
D: -
length: 14
J: TRBJ1-1
V: TRBV4-2
DNA: TGTGCCAGCAGCCAAGTGGCGGCGAACACTGAAGCTTTCTTT
CDR3: CASSQVAANTEAFF

size: -
D: TRBD1
length: 16
J: TRBJ2-7
V: TRBV7-2
DNA: TGTGCCAGCAGCCCAACCTTGGACAGGGAATTCTACGAGCAGTACTTC
CDR3: CASSPTLDREFYEQYF

size: -
D: -
length: 12
J: TRBJ2-7
V: TRBV11-2
DNA: TGTGCCAGCAAGCTGGGGGCGGTCGAGCAGTACTTC
CDR3: CASKLGAVEQYF

size: -
D: TRBD1
length: 16
J: TRBJ1-4
V: TRBV18
DNA: TGTGCCAGCTCAGGCCAGTACAGGGGGAGTAGTAAAAAACTGTTTTTT
CDR3: CASSGQYRGSSKKLFF

size: -
D: -
length: 15
J: TRBJ2-1
V: TRBV27
DNA: TGTGCCAGCCATAGGAGGGGTTTGGTGTTCAATGAGCAGTTCTTC
CDR3: CASHRRGLVFNEQFF

size: once
D: -
length: 12
J: TRBJ2-5
V: TRBV5-6
DNA: TGTGCCAGCAGCCCAGTCAGGGGACGGGAGTACTTC
CDR3: CASSPVRGREYF

size: -
D: -
length: 17
J: TRBJ2-3
V: TRBV4-1
DNA: TGCGCCAGCAGCCGGTCACCTACAGGGTTCAAGCCAGATACGCAGTATTTT
CDR3: CASSRSPTGFKPDTQYF

size: -
D: -
length: 13
J: TRBJ2-1
V: TRBV11-2
DNA: TGTGCCAGCGAGCGGGCCTCCTACAATGAGCAGTTCTTC
CDR3: CASERASYNEQFF

size: -
D: TRBD2
length: 15
J: TRBJ2-1
V: TRBV6-4
DNA: TGTGCCAGCAGTGACGGAGGGACTAGCGTCAATGAGCAGTTCTTC
CDR3: CASSDGGTSVNEQFF

size: -
D: -
length: 14
J: TRBJ2-1
V: TRBV4-2
DNA: TGTGCCAGCAGCCGGACGGACTCGGCCGATGAGCAGTTCTTC
CDR3: CASSRTDSADEQFF

size: few
D: -
length: 14
J: TRBJ1-1
V: TRBV27
DNA: TGTGCCAGCAGTACGCGCAGGGGGAACACTGAAGCTTTCTTT
CDR3: CASSTRRGNTEAFF

size: few
D: -
length: 12
J: TRBJ1-1
V: TRBV5-6
DNA: TGTGCCAGCAGCTTGGCGTCAGCTGAAGCTTTCTTT
CDR3: CASSLASAEAFF

size: -
D: -
length: 13
J: TRBJ1-1
V: TRBV7-9
DNA: TGCCTGGTGTCAGGGGTAAGGGACACTGAAGCTTTCTTT
CDR3: CLVSGVRDTEAFF

size: -
D: -
length: 15
J: TRBJ1-2
V: TRBV27
DNA: TGTGCCAGCAGTTTATCTTCACAAGCTAACTATGGCTACACCTTC
CDR3: CASSLSSQANYGYTF

size: -
D: -
length: 14
J: TRBJ1-2
V: TRBV27
DNA: TGTGCCAGCAGTTTTAGAGGACAGATCTATGGCTACACCTTC
CDR3: CASSFRGQIYGYTF

size: -
D: -
length: 16
J: TRBJ2-2
V: TRBV9
DNA: TGTGCCAGCAGCCCCTGGGGGGGCTCGAACACCGGGGAGCTGTTTTTT
CDR3: CASSPWGGSNTGELFF

size: -
D: TRBD2
length: 14
J: TRBJ2-7
V: TRBV29-1
DNA: TGCAGCGTTGAGGGGGCTAGCGGGGAATACGAGCAGTACTTC
CDR3: CSVEGASGEYEQYF

size: -
D: -
length: 15
J: TRBJ1-5
V: TRBV28
DNA: TGTGCCAGCAGTTTATCGGCATATAGCAATCAGCCCCAGCATTTT
CDR3: CASSLSAYSNQPQHF

size: -
D: -
length: 11
J: TRBJ1-1
V: TRBV27
DNA: TGTGCCAGCAGTGGTTCTCGGGGGGCTTTCTTT
CDR3: CASSGSRGAFF

size: -
D: TRBD1
length: 15
J: TRBJ2-7
V: TRBV11-1
DNA: TGTGCCAGCAGCTACGACAGGGGGTTTCGCTACGAGCAGTACTTC
CDR3: CASSYDRGFRYEQYF

size: -
D: -
length: 15
J: TRBJ2-5
V: TRBV27
DNA: TGTGCCAGCAGTGTAGTCGTGGCCGCGAGAGAGACCCAGTACTTC
CDR3: CASSVVVAARETQYF

size: -
D: -
length: 15
J: TRBJ2-1
V: TRBV7-9
DNA: TGTGCCAGCAGCGAGAGAGGGAGCTCAGACAATGAGCAGTTCTTC
CDR3: CASSERGSSDNEQFF

size: -
D: -
length: 14
J: TRBJ1-1
V: TRBV27
DNA: TGTGCCAGCAGTTGGGGACTTATGAACACTGAAGCTTTCTTT
CDR3: CASSWGLMNTEAFF

size: -
D: TRBD2
length: 16
J: TRBJ2-7
V: TRBV13
DNA: TGTGCCAGCAGCTCCCGGACTAGCGGGAGAGGCTACGAGCAGTACTTC
CDR3: CASSSRTSGRGYEQYF

size: -
D: -
length: 13
J: TRBJ2-7
V: TRBV5-4
DNA: TGTGCCAGCAGCTTGGCTTCGGGGGCCGAGCAGTACTTC
CDR3: CASSLASGAEQYF

size: medium-sized
D: TRBD1
length: 15
J: TRBJ1-5
V: TRBV7-8
DNA: TGTGCCAGCAGCTGGGACAGGGGTGGCAATCAGCCCCAGCATTTT
CDR3: CASSWDRGGNQPQHF

size: few
D: -
length: 13
J: TRBJ1-1
V: TRBV7-9
DNA: TGTGCCAGCAGCTTACCATCGGTCACTGAAGCTTTCTTT
CDR3: CASSLPSVTEAFF

size: -
D: -
length: 12
J: TRBJ1-3
V: TRBV14
DNA: TGTGCCAGCAGCTCAGGCCGGAACACCATATATTTT
CDR3: CASSSGRNTIYF

size: -
D: -
length: 15
J: TRBJ2-3
V: TRBV11-2
DNA: TGTGCCAGCAGCTCGGACTTGGAACCCTACGATACGCAGTATTTT
CDR3: CASSSDLEPYDTQYF

size: -
D: TRBD1
length: 15
J: TRBJ2-7
V: TRBV5-4
DNA: TGTGCCAGCAGCTTGGAACAGGGGATTTCCTACGAGCAGTACTTC
CDR3: CASSLEQGISYEQYF

size: -
D: -
length: 15
J: TRBJ2-5
V: TRBV27
DNA: TGTGCCAGCAGTTTCTTTCAGGGCACCCAAGAGACCCAGTACTTC
CDR3: CASSFFQGTQETQYF

size: -
D: TRBD1
length: 15
J: TRBJ1-4
V: TRBV6-6
DNA: TGTGCCAGCAGTTCCCCGGACAGGAAAAGGGAAAAACTGTTTTTT
CDR3: CASSSPDRKREKLFF

size: -
D: TRBD2
length: 16
J: TRBJ2-2
V: TRBV27
DNA: TGTGCCAGCAGTTTACTAGCGGGAGGGAACACCGGGGAGCTGTTTTTT
CDR3: CASSLLAGGNTGELFF

size: -
D: -
length: 15
J: TRBJ2-5
V: TRBV6-5
DNA: TGTGCCAGCAGTTCGGTGGGGGCCAGGGCAGAGACCCAGTACTTC
CDR3: CASSSVGARAETQYF

size: -
D: -
length: 12
J: TRBJ2-2
V: TRBV2
DNA: TGTGCCAGCAGTGAGTTGACCCGGGAGCTGTTTTTT
CDR3: CASSELTRELFF